A selection of T cell receptor beta chains follows, all from one sample in a study of CD8+CD57+ T cells in acquired aplastic anemia. TCRdb reanalysed the reads using MiXCR and keeps one entry per CDR3 protein. The sample holds about 200,000 distinct CDR3 sequences, 34% seen once. Specimen: sorted CD4+, CD8+, or CD8+CD57+ T cells (not recorded which) from PBMCs. The receptor source for this set is a human donor in good health, serving as a control. The CDR3 runs from the conserved cysteine through the conserved F or W. The order of the fields is V gene, J gene, CDR3 protein.

V gene: TRBV7-3; J gene: TRBJ2-1; CDR3 protein: CASSATGGTGSEQFF
V gene: TRBV7-2; J gene: TRBJ1-2; CDR3 protein: CASSLSVQGYGYTF
V gene: TRBV20-1; J gene: TRBJ2-7; CDR3 protein: CSARAGGHEQYF
V gene: TRBV10-3; J gene: TRBJ1-2; CDR3 protein: CAISAGTTRFQNYGYTF
V gene: TRBV29-1; J gene: TRBJ2-1; CDR3 protein: CSGGAGSYNEQFF
V gene: TRBV6-5; J gene: TRBJ2-5; CDR3 protein: CASSYLVGGEETQYF
V gene: TRBV20-1; J gene: TRBJ2-1; CDR3 protein: CSARERDRQHNEQFF
V gene: TRBV6-4; J gene: TRBJ2-3; CDR3 protein: CASSGLAGSDTQYF
V gene: TRBV7-9; J gene: TRBJ1-2; CDR3 protein: CASSLGQGAGGYTF
V gene: TRBV29-1; J gene: TRBJ2-2; CDR3 protein: CSADRGGTGELFF
V gene: TRBV25-1; J gene: TRBJ1-2; CDR3 protein: CASDFGILLGPRGYTF
V gene: TRBV5-6; J gene: TRBJ2-7; CDR3 protein: CASSLQRSHYEQYF
V gene: TRBV2; J gene: TRBJ2-7; CDR3 protein: CASSIRAYEQYF
V gene: TRBV24-1; J gene: TRBJ2-3; CDR3 protein: CATSDPGQGITDTQYF
V gene: TRBV6-5; J gene: TRBJ2-7; CDR3 protein: CASSYSISHRTYEQYF
V gene: TRBV9; J gene: TRBJ1-6; CDR3 protein: CASSPGTGNSPLHF
V gene: TRBV5-5; J gene: TRBJ2-1; CDR3 protein: CASNLAGNEQFF
V gene: TRBV4-2; J gene: TRBJ1-1; CDR3 protein: CASSQEKTFF
V gene: TRBV6-1; J gene: TRBJ2-1; CDR3 protein: CASGRTGFYNEQFF
V gene: TRBV12-3/TRBV12-4; J gene: TRBJ2-2; CDR3 protein: CASRGQAADTGELFF
V gene: TRBV6-5; J gene: TRBJ1-2; CDR3 protein: CASSYRVLKTTAYGYTF
V gene: TRBV20-1; J gene: TRBJ2-3; CDR3 protein: CSAREAAGVGDTQYF
V gene: TRBV27; J gene: TRBJ2-1; CDR3 protein: CASSSAYNEQFF
V gene: TRBV6-1; J gene: TRBJ2-7; CDR3 protein: CASNDRGRSHEQYF
V gene: TRBV2; J gene: TRBJ1-6; CDR3 protein: CASSFPSRVYNSPLHF
V gene: TRBV5-1; J gene: TRBJ1-4; CDR3 protein: CASSSQGPPEKLFF
V gene: TRBV28; J gene: TRBJ1-3; CDR3 protein: CASSLYRATSGNTIYF
V gene: TRBV7-9; J gene: TRBJ2-1; CDR3 protein: CASSFDEQFF
V gene: TRBV2; J gene: TRBJ2-7; CDR3 protein: CASSTGTPSYEQYF
V gene: TRBV6-1; J gene: TRBJ2-7; CDR3 protein: CASSPPGLAGDYEQYF
V gene: TRBV2; J gene: TRBJ2-7; CDR3 protein: CASSEVLAGKYEQYF
V gene: TRBV6-5; J gene: TRBJ2-5; CDR3 protein: CASSYGLAGGFETQYF
V gene: TRBV6-1; J gene: TRBJ1-1; CDR3 protein: CASSPYVEGTGAFF
V gene: TRBV24-1; J gene: TRBJ2-2; CDR3 protein: CATSDSRTQQLFF
V gene: TRBV5-4; J gene: TRBJ2-3; CDR3 protein: CASSFPGGSTDTQYF
V gene: TRBV2; J gene: TRBJ1-6; CDR3 protein: CASSGVGQRDSPLHF
V gene: TRBV5-6; J gene: TRBJ1-5; CDR3 protein: CASSPRDPGGPQHF
V gene: TRBV9; J gene: TRBJ2-3; CDR3 protein: CASSVETSYYADTQYF
V gene: TRBV13; J gene: TRBJ1-2; CDR3 protein: CASSLGDRGRAGGYTF
V gene: TRBV25-1; J gene: TRBJ1-4; CDR3 protein: CASSENRDEEKLFF
V gene: TRBV7-3; J gene: TRBJ1-1; CDR3 protein: CASSLMGGDTEAFF
V gene: TRBV29-1; J gene: TRBJ1-2; CDR3 protein: CSVRTVETNYGYTF
V gene: TRBV19; J gene: TRBJ2-7; CDR3 protein: CASSIQAGVRYEQYF
V gene: TRBV6-1; J gene: TRBJ1-5; CDR3 protein: CASTRAVGQPQHF
V gene: TRBV25-1; J gene: TRBJ1-2; CDR3 protein: CASSPFPRGRRTGKYWWGYTF
V gene: TRBV7-7; J gene: TRBJ2-1; CDR3 protein: CASSRGQISYNEQFF
V gene: TRBV11-2; J gene: TRBJ2-3; CDR3 protein: CASSFRTSGGTDTQYF
V gene: TRBV20-1; J gene: TRBJ1-6; CDR3 protein: CSARGGGDSPLHF
V gene: TRBV7-9; J gene: TRBJ2-5; CDR3 protein: CASSPRGPKETQYF
V gene: TRBV19; J gene: TRBJ2-1; CDR3 protein: CASSVSGQNEQFF
V gene: TRBV4-2; J gene: TRBJ2-7; CDR3 protein: CASSQASGDRGEQYF
V gene: TRBV9; J gene: TRBJ2-5; CDR3 protein: CASSVGGGRGLQETQYF
V gene: TRBV2; J gene: TRBJ2-5; CDR3 protein: CASSGGLAGGPWQETQYF
V gene: TRBV12-3/TRBV12-4; J gene: TRBJ2-2; CDR3 protein: CASSSGRGVTGELFF
V gene: TRBV5-8; J gene: TRBJ1-2; CDR3 protein: CASSYSTYGYTF
V gene: TRBV20-1; J gene: TRBJ1-1; CDR3 protein: CSARGNDRVSNTEAFF